Reported below is one T cell receptor beta chain. Its antigen is currently unknown. Data came from immunoSEQ multiplex PCR; TCRdb stores just in-frame clones and leaves some out. The table lists roughly 220,000 clones, 60% to 70% of them singletons. Caucasian adults residing in Nashville, Tennessee made up all the donors. Trimming left V 2 bases short and J 3 bases short, with 14 bases between. Looked up from germline, CDR1 is MDHEN and CDR2 is SYDVKM. The CDR3 consists of 16 residues. The data stem from a study of shared clonotypes between healthy human individuals. Study conclusions and caveats: Compared with memory subsets, naive subsets generally had larger estimated richness. When compared with the clonotypes that were shared by all four sorted-subset donors, the non-shared clonotypes turned out to have lower generation probabilities.

This sequence joins TRBV28 and TRBJ2-1; maybe TRBD2 (7 bases). The sequencing input was memory CD4+ T cells sorted from blood. The subset was: CD45RA-negative fraction. This TCR came from a man aged 25-45 years in good health. The CDR3 sequence is CASSLGGAGYYNEQFF. The CDR3 DNA follows: TGTGCCAGCAGTTTAGGGGGGGCGGGCTACTACAATGAGCAGTTCTTC.